The 21 T cell receptor beta chains listed next were all sequenced from one sample in a study of blood T cell repertoires in COVID-19. The data were produced by immunoSEQ multiplex PCR, yet TCRdb's version contains in-frame clones alone and is incomplete. Seen here are about 62,000 clones, around four fifths observed once, and the top ten hold around 6%. Sequencing used peripheral blood. Receptors were obtained from a woman in her forties or fifties with active or convalescent COVID-19.

This chain joins TRBV6-1 and TRBJ2-4; the match to TRBD2 covers 8 bases. The CDR3 sequence is 18 residues long. Germline-derived CDR1 and CDR2 are MNHNS and SASEGT. Trimming at V came to 2 bases and at J to 5 bases, leaving 14 bases not matched to a gene. CDR3 loop: CASSEIDGAGESENIQYF. The CDR3 DNA is TGTGCCAGCAGTGAAATAGACGGAGCGGGAGAGTCTGAAAACATTCAGTACTTC.

V is TRBV15 and J is TRBJ2-2, with 13 bases aligning to TRBD2. In germline, CDR1 is LNHNV, CDR2 YYDKDF (reference sequence). Unmatched junction bases numbered 10, after V lost 5 bases and J lost 4 bases. This CDR3 region has 18 residues. CDR3 sequence reads: CATSPRTSGGIFTGELFF. The CDR3 region has the DNA TGTGCCACCAGCCCTCGGACTAGCGGGGGAATCTTCACCGGGGAGCTGTTTTTT.

The V and J genes are TRBV4-2 and TRBJ1-4; maybe TRBD1 (6 bases). This CDR3 comprises 15 residues. Germline V CDR1 and CDR2: LGHNA, YNFKEQ. The V end was cut by 1 base, the J end by 7 bases, with 13 bases between. The CDR3 reads CASSQGGAGGEKLFF. The CDR3 DNA reads TGTGCCAGCAGCCAAGGGGGGGCGGGAGGTGAAAAACTGTTTTTT.

This clone is termed medium-sized (0.01 to 0.1%). The chain links TRBV30 to TRBJ2-2, with 8 bases lining up with TRBD2. CDR1 and CDR2 (germline): GTSNPN, SVGIG (reference sequence). This CDR3 is built from 19 residues. J gave up 1 base and V 0 bases, and 13 bases lay outside the gene matches. CDR3 sequence: CAWSVRFSGIIVNTGELFF. The CDR3 coding sequence is TGTGCCTGGAGTGTAAGGTTTAGCGGGATAATTGTGAACACCGGGGAGCTGTTTTTT. Supplemented by reference TRBV30 and TRBJ2-2, the full variable domain reads SQTIHQWPATLVQPVGSPLSLECTVEGTSNPNLYWYRQAAGRGLQLLFYSVGIGQISSEVPQNLSASRPQDRQFILSSKKLLLSDSGFYLCAWSVRFSGIIVNTGELFFGEGSRLTVL.

The chain joins TRBV28 to TRBJ1-2; D perhaps matches TRBD1 (6 bases). This CDR3 has 15 residues. Trimming stripped 6 bases from V and 1 base from J, with 15 bases between. Germline values: CDR1 MDHEN, CDR2 SYDVKM. This CDR3 reads CASREQGSHNYGYTF. The CDR3 nucleotides read TGTGCCAGCAGGGAACAGGGCTCCCATAACTATGGCTACACCTTC.

This clone has only a few counts. The rearrangement uses TRBV19 and TRBJ1-5, with TRBD1 identical over 9 bases. Germline V gene lookup returns CDR1 LNHDA and CDR2 SQIVND (reference sequence). After removal of 4 bases from V and 1 base from J, the junction contained 5 bases not matched to a gene. The CDR3 length is 16 residues. Here the CDR3 reads CASSTTGGGSNQPQHF. CDR3 coding DNA: TGTGCCAGTAGTACTACAGGGGGCGGGAGCAATCAGCCCCAGCATTTT.

The chain couples TRBV19 to TRBJ1-1, with 9 bases identical to TRBD1. The V and J ends lost 5 bases and 4 bases, in that order; junction bases with no gene match: 5. This CDR3 spans 14 amino acids. From germline, CDR1 is LNHDA and CDR2 SQIVND (reference sequence). The CDR3 DNA follows: TGTGCCAGTAGTTTATTACAGGGGGCCACTGAAGCTTTCTTT. This gives the protein CASSLLQGATEAFF.

The genes are TRBV9 and TRBJ2-3, with 7 bases lining up with TRBD2. The CDR3 is 14 amino acids. Germline V gene sequence: CDR1 SGDLS, CDR2 YYNGEE. After removal of 3 bases from V and 6 bases from J, the junction contained 7 bases not matched to a gene. The CDR3 DNA sequence: TGTGCCAGCAGCGAGGACTGGGAGGGCGATACGCAGTATTTT. This encodes CASSEDWEGDTQYF.

V and J are TRBV19 and TRBJ1-5, with TRBD1 matching over 9 bases. With V trimmed by 6 bases and J by 6 bases, 9 bases remained unmatched. This CDR3 has 15 residues. Germline V CDR1 and CDR2: LNHDA, SQIVND (reference sequence). CDR3 DNA: TGTGCCAGTAGCCAAGGGACAGGGCAGGGTCAGCCCCAGCATTTT. It is translated as CASSQGTGQGQPQHF.

This clone was picked up a small number of times. The genes are TRBV5-4 and TRBJ1-1, with TRBD1 as a possible D gene (5 bases). The V and J ends lost 0 bases and 0 bases respectively, with 9 bases between them. This CDR3 is built from 15 residues. CDR1 SGHNT and CDR2 YYREEE come from the germline V gene (reference sequence). CDR3 loop: CASSLGEGLNTEAFF. The CDR3 nucleotides are TGTGCCAGCAGCTTGGGGGAGGGGTTGAACACTGAAGCTTTCTTT.

A few counts support this clone. This chain links TRBV6-5 with TRBJ1-2; 9 nucleotides agree with TRBD1. CDR3 length equals 12 residues. Germline loops: CDR1 MNHEY, CDR2 SVGAGI. With 9 bases clipped from V and 8 bases from J, the junction kept 7 bases outside the gene matches. CDR3: CASSTGGSGYTF. CDR3 sequence (DNA): TGTGCCAGTTCGACAGGGGGGAGCGGCTACACCTTC.

This chain joins TRBV7-2 and TRBJ2-1; 10 bases fit TRBD2. With V trimmed by 0 bases and J by 0 bases, 8 bases remained unmatched. In germline, CDR1 is SGHTA, CDR2 FQGNSA. This CDR3 spans 19 amino acids. This CDR3 reads CASSLALAGDLSSYNEQFF. CDR3 in DNA: TGTGCCAGCAGCTTAGCCCTAGCGGGAGATCTGAGCTCCTACAATGAGCAGTTCTTC.

This chain joins TRBV19 and TRBJ1-5; 7 bases align to TRBD1. This CDR3 contains 16 residues. With V trimmed by 5 bases and J by 0 bases, 7 bases remained unmatched. Per germline, CDR1 LNHDA and CDR2 SQIVND (reference sequence). Here the CDR3 reads CASSEGAIYSNQPQHF. The DNA for the CDR3 is TGTGCCAGTAGTGAGGGGGCTATCTATAGCAATCAGCCCCAGCATTTT.

This clone was counted once. This sequence joins TRBV11-2 and TRBJ2-5, with 9 nucleotides matching TRBD2. CDR1 is SGHAT and CDR2 is FQNNGV in the germline V gene. This CDR3 contains 15 residues. V shed 2 bases and J 5 bases; nucleotides not matched to a gene: 6. CDR3 amino acids: CASSLRGRETETQYF. CDR3 in DNA: TGTGCCAGCAGCTTACGCGGGAGGGAGACGGAGACCCAGTACTTC.

V gene TRBV6-6 combines with J gene TRBJ1-2; the D gene is possibly TRBD1 (6 bases). The CDR3 is 15 residues long. Germline assignment: CDR1 MNHNY and CDR2 SVGAGI (reference sequence). Between the trimmed V and J ends, which lost 5 bases and 5 bases, there was a span of 18 bases. The CDR3 here is CASSHTQGQGYGYTF. CDR3 sequence (DNA): TGTGCCAGCAGTCATACGCAGGGGCAGGGGTATGGCTACACCTTC.

The V and J genes are TRBV15 and TRBJ1-2; D unresolved. Germline V gene lookup returns CDR1 LNHNV and CDR2 YYDKDF (reference sequence). The V end was cut by 0 bases, the J end by 8 bases, with 13 bases between. The length of the CDR3 is 14 residues. The CDR3 protein is CATSRDPNGEGYTF. The CDR3 DNA follows: TGTGCCACCAGCAGAGATCCCAATGGGGAGGGCTACACCTTC.

The gene calls are TRBV10-3 and TRBJ2-5, with a possible D match to TRBD1 (6 bases). The germline V gene encodes CDR1 ENHRY and CDR2 SYGVKD. V shed 5 bases and J shed 5 bases, with 12 bases lying between them. CDR3 length: 13 residues. This CDR3 reads CAISSGTTETQYF. The CDR3 nucleotides are TGTGCCATCAGTTCCGGGACAACCGAGACCCAGTACTTC.

The rearrangement uses TRBV7-2 and TRBJ2-1; TRBD2 is a possible D gene (5 bases). CDR3 size: 16 residues. V lost 1 base and J lost 5, with 15 bases in between. Per the germline V gene, CDR1 is SGHTA and CDR2 is FQGNSA. The CDR3 DNA follows: TGTGCCAGCAGCTTAGGAGCGGCTTTAGACAACAATGAGCAGTTCTTC. Translating it yields CASSLGAALDNNEQFF. Looking up the rest from reference TRBV7-2 and TRBJ2-1 gives the full variable domain: GAGVSQSPSNKVTEKGKDVELRCDPISGHTALYWYRQSLGQGLEFLIYFQGNSAPDKSGLPSDRFSAERTGGSVSTLTIQRTQQEDSAVYLCASSLGAALDNNEQFFGPGTRLTVL.

This clone was counted between two and nine times. The CDR3 region has the DNA TGCGCCAGCAGGTCTAGGACAGGGAAGACCGGGGAGCTGTTTTTT. Amino acids: CASRSRTGKTGELFF. V usage is TRBV5-1 and J usage is TRBJ2-2; 8 nucleotides agree with TRBD1. Germline trimming cut 5 bases from V and 5 bases from J; bases unmatched to any gene: 8. The CDR3 contains 15 residues. Germline loops: CDR1 SGHRS, CDR2 YFSETQ.

The V and J genes are TRBV19 and TRBJ1-6; perhaps TRBD1 as D (6 bases). The V gene's germline CDR1 is LNHDA and CDR2 SQIVND (reference sequence). The CDR3 runs to 14 residues. The V end lost 5 bases, the J end lost 6 bases, and 11 bases lay between the germline ends. The CDR3 loop is CASSGGQPNSPLHF. The DNA for the CDR3 is TGTGCCAGTAGTGGAGGACAGCCTAATTCACCCCTCCACTTT.

The chain links TRBV7-9 to TRBJ1-2, with 8 bases that match TRBD1. Per the germline V gene, CDR1 is SEHNR and CDR2 is FQNEAQ (reference sequence). The CDR3 is 18 amino acids. J lost 4 bases, V lost 5 bases, and 18 bases had no gene match. Here the CDR3 DNA reads TGTGCCAGCAGCCATAGGAGGCAGGGGGCGGTTGGTCGCTATGGCTACACCTTC. This translates into CASSHRRQGAVGRYGYTF.